This TCR beta chain comes out of a study of CD8 T cells in ankylosing spondylitis (dated by TCRdb to the late 2010s). Some background on the complete study: T cell receptor beta repertoires were profiled in healthy donors and ankylosing spondylitis patients so that disease-linked TCR variants could be found. The full study cohort comprised around 25 ankylosing spondylitis patients and about a hundred healthy donors. Peripheral blood samples were taken, and synovial fluid was additionally collected from ankylosing spondylitis patients.

TCRdb records Illumina HiSeq 2500 as the sequencer. Quantitative 5'-RACE with molecular barcodes was the method used to prepare the TCR beta libraries. The paper's data handling went like this. To identify disease-linked TCR variants, a new computational method was used, one built on a probabilistic model of VDJ rearrangement. TCRdb applied fastp at Q25 and MiXCR to the public reads, then kept only in-frame beta chains. Every entry covers one CDR3 protein and lists the most common genes and DNA from its rows. The V and J calls shown here were made by TCRdb, not taken from the authors' results. This sample lists 220,000 or so distinct CDR3 sequences; 18% were detected once. The top ten clones comprise about 39% of the sample. The germline V gene provides CDR1 SQVTM and CDR2 ANQGSEA. The junction shows trimming of 4 bases on V and 1 base on J, plus 25 bases between the germline ends. Its CDR3 holds 18 amino acids, cysteine through phenylalanine. The entry retains the CDR3 DNA only, 54 bases that are in frame from base 1.

This clonotype was picked up a small number of times. Its antigen remains unidentified. No base quality values were provided; no much bigger clone lies one nucleotide off. Results the study describes overall, beyond this receptor: A TCR beta motif made up of fewer than 10 highly homologous amino acid variants appeared to be characteristic of blood from ankylosing spondylitis patients. The disease-linked clones had a CD8+ phenotype and were found at relatively low frequencies in peripheral blood. Some TCR beta motif variants had previously been reported in synovial fluid and blood of reactive arthritis patients, which suggested common disease-initiation mechanisms. According to the report, matched synovial fluid samples from ankylosing spondylitis patients were significantly enriched for the disease-linked clones.

The receptor comes from a male donor with ankylosing spondylitis. Source material: blood, either unsorted or a sorted T cell fraction (not recorded which). The chain is made from TRBV29-1 and TRBJ2-5; the D gene is perhaps TRBD2, on 6 matching bases. The CDR3 sequence is CSVVGTLQGLDFQETQYF. DNA sequence: TGCAGCGTTGTTGGGACTTTGCAGGGCCTGGATTTCCAAGAGACCCAGTACTTC.